Described below is a single TCR beta chain sequence and its context. V was pared by 3 bases and J by 8 bases, with 11 bases between. CDR3 length equals 13 residues. Germline CDR1 MNHNS, CDR2 SASEGT. The record originates from a study of blood T cell repertoires in COVID-19. Produced via immunoSEQ multiplex PCR; TCRdb's table is partial and in-frame only. The repertoire includes 200,000 or so clones, 80% to 90% of them detected once, and roughly 4.8% sits in the top ten. Material for sequencing was PBMCs or T cells enriched from blood (not recorded which). This receptor was obtained from a woman between 50 and 59 years old who had been exposed to COVID-19. The J gene is TRBJ1-5, the V gene TRBV6-1; D uncertain. The CDR3 here is CASSEGSKEPQHF. As DNA, the CDR3 is TGTGCCAGCAGTGAGGGCAGTAAGGAGCCCCAGCATTTT.